This T cell receptor (beta chain) originates from a study of tumor-infiltrating lymphocytes in localized non-small cell lung cancer. Study at large: Each patient gave resected tumor and non-adjacent uninvolved lung tissue.

The germline V gene has CDR1 LNHNV and CDR2 YYDKDF (reference sequence). V dropped 5 bases and J dropped 4 bases, with 12 bases sitting between them. The CDR3 is made up of 13 amino acids. Profiling relied on immunoSEQ multiplex PCR, and the TCRdb table lists in-frame clones only, not all of them. This table holds roughly 7,100 clones, around 77% found once. The rearrangement uses TRBV15 and TRBJ2-7, with D possibly being TRBD2 (5 bases). The clonotype was recovered from a human donor with non-small cell lung cancer. The sample consisted of lung tumor tissue. This chain's CDR3 is CATSERRAYEQYF. CDR3 sequence (DNA): TGTGCCACCAGCGAAAGGCGGGCTTACGAGCAGTACTTC.